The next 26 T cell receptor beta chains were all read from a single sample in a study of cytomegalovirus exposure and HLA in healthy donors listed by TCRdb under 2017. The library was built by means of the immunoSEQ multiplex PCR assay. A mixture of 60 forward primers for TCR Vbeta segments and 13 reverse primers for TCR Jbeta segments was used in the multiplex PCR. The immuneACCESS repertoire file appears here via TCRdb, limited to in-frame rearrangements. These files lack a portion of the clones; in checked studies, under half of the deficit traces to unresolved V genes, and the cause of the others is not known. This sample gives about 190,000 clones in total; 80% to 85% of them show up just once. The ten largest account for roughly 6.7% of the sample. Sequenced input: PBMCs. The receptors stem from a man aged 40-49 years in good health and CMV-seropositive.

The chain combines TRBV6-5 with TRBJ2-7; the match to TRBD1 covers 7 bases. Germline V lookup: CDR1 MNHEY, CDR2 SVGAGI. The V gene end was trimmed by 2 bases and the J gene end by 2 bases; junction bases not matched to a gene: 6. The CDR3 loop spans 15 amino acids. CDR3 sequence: CASSYRSDRPYEQYF. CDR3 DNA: TGTGCCAGCAGTTACCGCTCGGACAGGCCCTACGAGCAGTACTTC.

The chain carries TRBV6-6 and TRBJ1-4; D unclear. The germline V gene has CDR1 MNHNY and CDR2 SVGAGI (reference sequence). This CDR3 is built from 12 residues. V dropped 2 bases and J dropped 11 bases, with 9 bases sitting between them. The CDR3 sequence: CASSYGGEKLFF. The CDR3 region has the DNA TGTGCCAGCAGTTACGGCGGTGAGAAACTGTTTTTT.

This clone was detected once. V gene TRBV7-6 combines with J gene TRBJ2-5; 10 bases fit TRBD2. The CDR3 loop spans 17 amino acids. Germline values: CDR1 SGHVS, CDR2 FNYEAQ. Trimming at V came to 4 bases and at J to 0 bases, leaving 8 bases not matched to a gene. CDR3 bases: TGTGCCAGCAGCTCCTATTTAGCGGGGGGCTACCAAGAGACCCAGTACTTC. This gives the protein CASSSYLAGGYQETQYF.

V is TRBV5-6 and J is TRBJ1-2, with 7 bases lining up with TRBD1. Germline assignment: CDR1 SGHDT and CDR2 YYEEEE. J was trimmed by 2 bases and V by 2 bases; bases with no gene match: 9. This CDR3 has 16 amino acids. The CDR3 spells CASSFRTGDPNYGYTF. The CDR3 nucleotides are TGTGCCAGCAGCTTCAGGACAGGAGACCCCAACTATGGCTACACCTTC.

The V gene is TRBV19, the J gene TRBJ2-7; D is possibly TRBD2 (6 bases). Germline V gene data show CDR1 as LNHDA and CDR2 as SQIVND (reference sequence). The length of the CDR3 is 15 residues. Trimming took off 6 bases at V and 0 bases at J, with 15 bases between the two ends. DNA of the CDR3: TGTGCCAGTAGGGCTGGGGAGGCCGCCTCCTACGAGCAGTACTTC. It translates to CASRAGEAASYEQYF.

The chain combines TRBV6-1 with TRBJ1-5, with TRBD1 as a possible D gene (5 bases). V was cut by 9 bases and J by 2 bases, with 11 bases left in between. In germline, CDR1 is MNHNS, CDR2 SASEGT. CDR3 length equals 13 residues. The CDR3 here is CASLWGGNQPQHF. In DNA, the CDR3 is TGTGCCAGTCTCTGGGGGGGCAATCAGCCCCAGCATTTT.

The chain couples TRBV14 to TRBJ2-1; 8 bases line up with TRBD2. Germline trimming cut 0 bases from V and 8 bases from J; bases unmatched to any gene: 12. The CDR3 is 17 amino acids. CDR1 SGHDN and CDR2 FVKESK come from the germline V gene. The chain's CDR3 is CASSQDSPGTRKYEQFF. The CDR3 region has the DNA TGTGCCAGCAGCCAAGATTCCCCCGGGACTAGGAAGTATGAGCAGTTCTTC.

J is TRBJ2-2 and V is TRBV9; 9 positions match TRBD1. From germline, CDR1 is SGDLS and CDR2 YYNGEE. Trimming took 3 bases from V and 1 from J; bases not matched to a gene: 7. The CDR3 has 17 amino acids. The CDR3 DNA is TGTGCCAGCAGCGCCCTTCCGGGACAGGGGAACACCGGGGAGCTGTTTTTT. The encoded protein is CASSALPGQGNTGELFF.

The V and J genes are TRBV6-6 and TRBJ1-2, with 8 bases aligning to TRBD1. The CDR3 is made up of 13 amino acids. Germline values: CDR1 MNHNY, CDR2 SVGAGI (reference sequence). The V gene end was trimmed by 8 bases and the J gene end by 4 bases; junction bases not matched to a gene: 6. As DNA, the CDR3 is TGTGCCAGCGAAAACAGGGGGAGCTATGGCTACACCTTC. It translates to CASENRGSYGYTF.

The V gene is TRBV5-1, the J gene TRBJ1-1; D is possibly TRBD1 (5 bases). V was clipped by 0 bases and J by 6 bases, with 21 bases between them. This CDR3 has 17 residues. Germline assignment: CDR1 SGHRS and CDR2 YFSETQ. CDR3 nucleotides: TGCGCCAGCAGCTTGGGTACCGGGACTCTCTCTCCCCCTGAAGCTTTCTTT. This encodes CASSLGTGTLSPPEAFF.

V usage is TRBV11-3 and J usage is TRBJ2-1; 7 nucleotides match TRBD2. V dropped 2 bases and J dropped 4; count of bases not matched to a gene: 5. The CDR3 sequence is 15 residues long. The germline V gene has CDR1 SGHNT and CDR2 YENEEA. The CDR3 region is CASSLSGANYNEQFF. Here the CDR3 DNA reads TGTGCCAGCAGCTTAAGCGGGGCGAATTACAATGAGCAGTTCTTC.

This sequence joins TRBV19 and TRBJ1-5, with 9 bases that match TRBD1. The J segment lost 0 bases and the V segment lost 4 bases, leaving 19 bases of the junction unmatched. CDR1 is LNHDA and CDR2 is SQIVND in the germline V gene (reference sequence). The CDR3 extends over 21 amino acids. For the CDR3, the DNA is TGTGCCAGTAGTACCCTTCCTCTCGGGACAGGGAGTTTATATAGCAATCAGCCCCAGCATTTT. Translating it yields CASSTLPLGTGSLYSNQPQHF. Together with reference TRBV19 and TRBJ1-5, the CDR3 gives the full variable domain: DGGITQSPKYLFRKEGQNVTLSCEQNLNHDAMYWYRQDPGQGLRLIYYSQIVNDFQKGDIAEGYSVSREKKESFPLTVTSAQKNPTAFYLCASSTLPLGTGSLYSNQPQHFGDGTRLSIL.

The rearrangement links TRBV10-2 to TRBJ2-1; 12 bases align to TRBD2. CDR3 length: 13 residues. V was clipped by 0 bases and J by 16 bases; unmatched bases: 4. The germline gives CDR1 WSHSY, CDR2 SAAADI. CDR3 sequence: CASSESTSGGLFF. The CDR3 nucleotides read TGCGCCAGCAGTGAGTCGACTAGCGGGGGCCTTTTCTTC.

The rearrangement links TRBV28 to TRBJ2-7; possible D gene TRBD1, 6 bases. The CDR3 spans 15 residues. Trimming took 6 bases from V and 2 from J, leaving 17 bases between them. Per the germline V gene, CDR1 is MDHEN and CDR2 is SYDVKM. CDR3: CASRLPGTPTYEQYF. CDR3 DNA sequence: TGTGCCAGCAGGCTACCCGGGACACCCACCTACGAGCAGTACTTC.

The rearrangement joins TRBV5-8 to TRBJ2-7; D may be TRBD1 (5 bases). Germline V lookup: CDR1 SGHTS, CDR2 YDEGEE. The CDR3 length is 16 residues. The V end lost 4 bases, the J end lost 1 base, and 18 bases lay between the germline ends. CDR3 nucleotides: TGTGCCAGCAGCCATCCGACAGTGGTGGTTTCCTACGAGCAGTACTTC. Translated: CASSHPTVVVSYEQYF.

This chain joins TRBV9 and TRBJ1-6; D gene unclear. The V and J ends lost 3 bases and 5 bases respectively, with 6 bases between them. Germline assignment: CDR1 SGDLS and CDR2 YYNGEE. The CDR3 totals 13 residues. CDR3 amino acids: CASSGGDNSPLHF. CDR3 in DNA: TGTGCCAGCAGCGGAGGCGATAATTCACCCCTCCACTTT.

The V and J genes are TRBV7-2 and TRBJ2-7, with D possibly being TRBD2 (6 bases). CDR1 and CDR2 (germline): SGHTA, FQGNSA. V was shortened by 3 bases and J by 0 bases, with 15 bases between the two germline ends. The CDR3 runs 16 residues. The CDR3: CASSFWDGLSSYEQYF. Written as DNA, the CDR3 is TGTGCCAGCAGCTTTTGGGACGGACTAAGCTCCTACGAGCAGTACTTC.

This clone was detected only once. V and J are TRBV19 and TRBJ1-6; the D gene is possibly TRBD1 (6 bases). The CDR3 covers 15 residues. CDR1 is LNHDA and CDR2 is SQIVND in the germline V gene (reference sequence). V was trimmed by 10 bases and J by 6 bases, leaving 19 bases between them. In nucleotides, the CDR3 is TGTGCCACCCTCTTTGGGCTCAGGGGTAATTCACCCCTCCACTTT. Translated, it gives CATLFGLRGNSPLHF.

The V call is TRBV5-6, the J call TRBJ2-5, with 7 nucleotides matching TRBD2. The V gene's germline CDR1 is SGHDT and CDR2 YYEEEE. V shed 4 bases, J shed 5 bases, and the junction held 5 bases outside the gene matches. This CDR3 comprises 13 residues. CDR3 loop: CASSGLGLETQYF. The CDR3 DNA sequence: TGTGCCAGCAGCGGACTAGGACTGGAGACCCAGTACTTC.

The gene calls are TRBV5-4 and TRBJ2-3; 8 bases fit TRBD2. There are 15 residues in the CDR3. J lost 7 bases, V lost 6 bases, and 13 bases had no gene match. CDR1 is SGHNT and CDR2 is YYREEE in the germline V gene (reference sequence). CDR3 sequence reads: CASTPSGGGWNTQYF. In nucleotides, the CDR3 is TGTGCCAGCACCCCCTCCGGCGGGGGGTGGAATACGCAGTATTTT.

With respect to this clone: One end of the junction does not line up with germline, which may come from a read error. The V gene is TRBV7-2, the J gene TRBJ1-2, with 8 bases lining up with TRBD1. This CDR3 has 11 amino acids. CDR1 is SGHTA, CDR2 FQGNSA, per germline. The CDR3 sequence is CASSTGTGGIF. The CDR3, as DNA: TGTGCCAGCAGCACCGGGACAGGCGGCATCTTC.

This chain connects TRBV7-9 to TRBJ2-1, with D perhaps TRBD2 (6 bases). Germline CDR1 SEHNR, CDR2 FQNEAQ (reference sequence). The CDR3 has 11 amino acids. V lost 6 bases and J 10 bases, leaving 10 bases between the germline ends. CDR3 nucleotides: TGTGCCAGCAGGCCGGGACTGGAGCAGTTCTTC. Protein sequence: CASRPGLEQFF.

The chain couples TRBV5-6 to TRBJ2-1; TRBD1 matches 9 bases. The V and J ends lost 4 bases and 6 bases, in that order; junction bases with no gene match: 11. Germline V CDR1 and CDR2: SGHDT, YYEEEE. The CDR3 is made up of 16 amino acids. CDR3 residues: CASSPRTGVFLNEQFF. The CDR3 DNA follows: TGTGCCAGCAGCCCGCGGACAGGGGTCTTCCTCAATGAGCAGTTCTTC.

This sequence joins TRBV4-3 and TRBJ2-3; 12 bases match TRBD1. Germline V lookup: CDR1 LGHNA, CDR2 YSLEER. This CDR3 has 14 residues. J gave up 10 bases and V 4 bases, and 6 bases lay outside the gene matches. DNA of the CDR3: TGCGCCAGCAGCCCCGGGACAGGGGGCAGGGCGCAGTATTTT. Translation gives CASSPGTGGRAQYF.

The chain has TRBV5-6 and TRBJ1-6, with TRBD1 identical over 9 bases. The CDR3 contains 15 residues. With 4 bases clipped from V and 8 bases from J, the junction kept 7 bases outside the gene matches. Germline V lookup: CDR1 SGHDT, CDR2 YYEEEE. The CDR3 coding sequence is TGTGCCAGCAGCCCCGGGACAGGGCAGGATTCACCCCTCCACTTT. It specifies CASSPGTGQDSPLHF.

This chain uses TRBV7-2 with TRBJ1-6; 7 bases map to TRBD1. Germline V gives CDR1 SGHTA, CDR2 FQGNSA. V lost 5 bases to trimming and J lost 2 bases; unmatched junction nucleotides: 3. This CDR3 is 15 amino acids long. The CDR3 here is CASSLDRAYNSPLHF. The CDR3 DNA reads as TGTGCCAGCAGCCTTGACAGGGCCTATAATTCACCCCTCCACTTT. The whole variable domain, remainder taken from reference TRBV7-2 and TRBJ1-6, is GAGVSQSPSNKVTEKGKDVELRCDPISGHTALYWYRQSLGQGLEFLIYFQGNSAPDKSGLPSDRFSAERTGGSVSTLTIQRTQQEDSAVYLCASSLDRAYNSPLHFGNGTRLTVT.